Listed below are T cell receptor beta chains from one sample, sequenced in a study of CD8+CD57+ T cells in acquired aplastic anemia. MiXCR, run by TCRdb on the reads, gives a single entry per CDR3 protein. The sample holds 160,000 or so distinct CDR3 sequences, about 64% seen once. The sequencing input was sorted CD4+, CD8+, or CD8+CD57+ T cells (not recorded which) from PBMCs. All receptors come from a human donor with aplastic anemia. Each CDR3 is given with its conserved first and last residue. The D gene is left open where the match is weak. Clone size is given for some rows only: seen once, a few or many times, or a class if the clone is expanded.

j_call: TRBJ1-2
clone_size: -
d_call: -
v_call: TRBV24-1
cdr3_aa: CATRDLDYGYTF
cdr3_nt: TGTGCCACCAGGGACCTGGACTATGGCTACACCTTC

j_call: TRBJ1-6
clone_size: once
d_call: TRBD1
v_call: TRBV19
cdr3_aa: CATLGQANSPLHF
cdr3_nt: TGTGCCACTCTGGGACAGGCTAATTCACCCCTCCACTTT

j_call: TRBJ2-5
clone_size: few
d_call: -
v_call: TRBV7-2
cdr3_aa: CASSFQIKGSQYF
cdr3_nt: TGTGCCAGCAGCTTTCAGATAAAAGGGTCCCAGTACTTC

j_call: TRBJ2-2
clone_size: -
d_call: -
v_call: TRBV6-1
cdr3_aa: CASRFSDTTSGNTGELFF
cdr3_nt: TGTGCCAGCAGGTTTTCGGACACCACATCTGGAAACACCGGGGAGCTGTTTTTT

j_call: TRBJ2-7
clone_size: -
d_call: TRBD1
v_call: TRBV7-8
cdr3_aa: CASSFGQGGLGEQYF
cdr3_nt: TGTGCCAGCAGCTTTGGACAGGGAGGATTGGGCGAGCAGTACTTC

j_call: TRBJ2-1
clone_size: -
d_call: -
v_call: TRBV29-1
cdr3_aa: CSVASGYNEQFF
cdr3_nt: TGCAGCGTTGCCTCCGGGTACAATGAGCAGTTCTTC

j_call: TRBJ1-6
clone_size: -
d_call: -
v_call: TRBV19
cdr3_aa: CASSPEGGVTPLHF
cdr3_nt: TGTGCCAGTAGTCCGGAAGGGGGGGTTACACCCCTCCACTTT

j_call: TRBJ2-7
clone_size: -
d_call: -
v_call: TRBV5-1
cdr3_aa: CASSFLPGRAAYEQYF
cdr3_nt: TGCGCCAGCAGCTTCCTCCCTGGCAGGGCAGCCTACGAGCAGTACTTC

j_call: TRBJ1-2
clone_size: -
d_call: TRBD1
v_call: TRBV7-2
cdr3_aa: CASSLSQDRVYSGYTF
cdr3_nt: TGTGCCAGCAGCTTATCCCAGGACAGGGTCTACAGTGGCTACACCTTC

j_call: TRBJ1-5
clone_size: -
d_call: -
v_call: TRBV7-2
cdr3_aa: CASSLDVRGNQPQHF
cdr3_nt: TGTGCCAGCAGCTTAGATGTTAGAGGGAATCAGCCCCAGCATTTT

j_call: TRBJ1-2
clone_size: -
d_call: TRBD1
v_call: TRBV19
cdr3_aa: CASNDRDRVHGYTF
cdr3_nt: TGTGCCAGTAACGACCGGGACAGGGTGCATGGATACACCTTC

j_call: TRBJ2-1
clone_size: once
d_call: -
v_call: TRBV2
cdr3_aa: CASYLDTYNEQFF
cdr3_nt: TGTGCCAGCTACTTAGACACCTACAATGAGCAGTTCTTC

j_call: TRBJ1-5
clone_size: -
d_call: -
v_call: TRBV29-1
cdr3_aa: CSVDCLPAQPQHF
cdr3_nt: TGCAGCGTTGATTGCTTGCCCGCTCAGCCCCAGCATTTT

j_call: TRBJ1-2
clone_size: once
d_call: -
v_call: TRBV11-3
cdr3_aa: CASSLSAGAPWGYTF
cdr3_nt: TGTGCCAGCAGCTTAAGCGCAGGGGCCCCTTGGGGCTACACCTTC

j_call: TRBJ2-1
clone_size: -
d_call: -
v_call: TRBV25-1
cdr3_aa: CASGVGGNEQFF
cdr3_nt: TGTGCCTCCGGGGTGGGTGGCAATGAGCAGTTCTTC

j_call: TRBJ2-2
clone_size: -
d_call: TRBD2
v_call: TRBV20-1
cdr3_aa: CSATSGRGRTGELFF
cdr3_nt: TGCAGTGCAACTAGCGGGAGGGGACGAACCGGGGAGCTGTTTTTT

j_call: TRBJ2-2
clone_size: medium-sized
d_call: TRBD1
v_call: TRBV6-5
cdr3_aa: CASSQTSDREAGELFF
cdr3_nt: TGTGCCAGCAGTCAAACCTCGGACAGGGAAGCCGGGGAGCTGTTTTTT

j_call: TRBJ1-3
clone_size: -
d_call: -
v_call: TRBV7-8
cdr3_aa: CASSRDISGNTIYF
cdr3_nt: TGTGCCAGCAGCCGCGATATCTCTGGAAACACCATATATTTT

j_call: TRBJ2-3
clone_size: -
d_call: TRBD1
v_call: TRBV7-9
cdr3_aa: CASSLEVGQGTDTQYF
cdr3_nt: TGTGCCAGCAGCTTAGAAGTCGGACAGGGCACAGATACGCAGTATTTT

j_call: TRBJ2-5
clone_size: -
d_call: -
v_call: TRBV2
cdr3_aa: CASSEVETQYF
cdr3_nt: TGTGCCAGCAGTGAGGTGGAGACCCAGTACTTC

j_call: TRBJ2-5
clone_size: few
d_call: TRBD2
v_call: TRBV7-9
cdr3_aa: CASSLGLAGPQETQYF
cdr3_nt: TGTGCCAGCAGCCTCGGACTAGCGGGGCCCCAAGAGACCCAGTACTTC

j_call: TRBJ2-1
clone_size: many
d_call: TRBD1
v_call: TRBV5-1
cdr3_aa: CASSWDRELDNEQFF
cdr3_nt: TGCGCCAGCAGCTGGGACAGGGAACTAGACAATGAGCAGTTCTTC